This T cell receptor (beta chain) was captured by sequencing in a study of T-cell reconstitution after alpha-beta-depleted transplantation in children. Study results and limitations: Newly produced T cells mostly accounted for T-cell counts and diversity one year post-transplant. There were some patients whose high TCRbeta diversity at day 60 came from surviving recipient T cells and thymic progenitors. At around two months after transplant, the alpha-beta T cells were reportedly derived from several hundred expanded clones that came from non-depleted graft cells.

The germline V and J ends were trimmed by 0 bases and 3 bases, with 12 bases remaining between them. The CDR3 has 15 amino acids. Per germline, CDR1 SGHRS and CDR2 YFSETQ. Molecular barcoding with unique molecular identifiers was used for the TCRbeta library. One entry per CDR3 protein results from TCRdb running MiXCR on the PCR reads. Seen here are about 340,000 distinct CDR3 sequences, around 15% observed once, and the top ten hold just over 40%. As regards this clonotype: No antigen is known for it.

This sequence joins TRBV5-1 and TRBJ1-1; the D is unclear. This specimen was PBMCs, mostly from graft donor cells, taken 360 days after TCRalphabeta/CD19-depleted stem cell transplant. The TCR was taken from a male patient aged 2 to 9 who had a stem cell transplant for acute lymphoblastic leukemia, so the T cells may come from the graft donor. The CDR3, as DNA: TGCGCCAGCAGCTTGGTTGCGGTAAGCGACACTGAAGCTTTCTTT. This codes for CASSLVAVSDTEAFF.